This record concerns one T cell receptor (beta chain) sequence. It lacks a known antigen. No base quality information exists; no much larger clone differs at one position. The method was 5' RACE. The reads were generated on an Illumina HiSeq 2500. A second about 7 to 11 cycle PCR used a sample-barcoded 5' primer and a J-beta primer mix. A template-switch 5' adaptor carrying 12 random nucleotides introduced a unique molecular identifier onto each TCR beta cDNA molecule. At least 2.5 million CDR3-containing paired-end reads were obtained from each sample. First-strand cDNA synthesis was performed from all RNA using the Mint cDNA synthesis kit, with priming by a TRBC-specific oligonucleotide. After uracil-DNA glycosylase treatment, a first 18-cycle PCR used universal primers M1SS and BC2_uni_R on all cDNA. The authors' pipeline ran thus. Each sample was normalized by randomly selecting 1 million high-quality reads, each carrying a distinct molecular identifier. Instead of being binned into consensus sequences, reads with shared molecular identifiers were discarded. MiTCR, with a Q25 quality threshold and the strictest error-elimination algorithm, was used for CDR3 identification, clonotype clustering and error correction. A nonparametric unseen species model using Euler transformation provided a lower-bound estimate of total TCR beta diversity. The public reads were run again by TCRdb, first through fastp at Q25 and then through MiXCR, and only productive beta chains were kept. Rows matching on CDR3 protein sequence are summarized as one entry with the most common DNA and genes. These V and J calls are TCRdb output, not the study's own analysis. The sample has hundreds of thousands of distinct CDR3 sequences on record, roughly 44% of them singletons. Around 21% of the sample is in the top ten clones.

The record originates from a study of blood T cells in healthy people across ages (dated by TCRdb to 2015 to 2017). Regarding the research as a whole: In model experiments, roughly one uniquely barcoded TCR beta cDNA molecule per two T cells was captured by template switching. Using deep sequencing normalized with unique cDNA molecular identifiers, the study measured how TCR beta repertoire diversity changes with age. The donors were split into four age groups: young (average around 15 years), middle-aged (nearly 40), aged (62) and long-lived (under 90). To avoid experimental bias, donors of different ages were spread randomly across the sequencing lanes. Two additional independent replicas of 1 million unique cDNA reads from the same blood draw were analyzed for two donors (one aged 18 to 30 and one aged 80 or older). Results the study describes overall, beyond this receptor: Estimates of total diversity from one million sequenced T cells were regarded as lower bounds and underestimates. The percentage of naive T cells measured by flow cytometry correlated strongly with observed TCR beta diversity. Because profiling used bulk unsorted PBMCs, naive and antigen-experienced compartments could not be compared conclusively. Donor CMV infection status was unknown, potentially confounding age-related changes in expanded clonotypes. The long-lived group showed more naive CD4+ T cells, fewer expanded clones and increased TCR diversity than the aged group, suggesting age selection. As age increased, observed TCR beta diversity per million T cells dropped in a roughly linear way, and a significant reduction was already evident by age about 36.

V is cut back by 1 base and J by 0 bases, with 7 bases in the junction unmatched. The germline V gene encodes CDR1 SEHNR and CDR2 FQNEAQ (reference sequence). Inclusive of the bounding cysteine and phenylalanine, the CDR3 is 19 residues long. Only CDR3 DNA is held: 57 bases, read in frame from base 1. The roughly 39 donors, aged about 6 to 95 years, were systemically healthy Caucasian individuals from Russia. Around 10 milliliters of peripheral blood were collected from each donor into EDTA-treated Vacutainer tubes. Ficoll-Paque density-gradient centrifugation was used to isolate PBMCs, with at least 6 million per sample. Trizol reagent was used to extract total RNA from the PBMCs, yielding at least 5 micrograms per sample. For every donor, an aliquot of PBMCs went through flow cytometry to measure the percentages of naive CD45RAhigh/CD27high T cells.

The specimen sequenced was blood. This clonotype was obtained from a man in his sixties in good health. The receptor chain draws on TRBV7-9 and TRBJ2-6; 9 central nucleotides agree with TRBD1. The DNA is as follows: TGTGCCAGCAGCTTAGAGCCGGGACAGGGAAACTCTGGGGCCAACGTCCTGACTTTC. Its protein product is CASSLEPGQGNSGANVLTF.